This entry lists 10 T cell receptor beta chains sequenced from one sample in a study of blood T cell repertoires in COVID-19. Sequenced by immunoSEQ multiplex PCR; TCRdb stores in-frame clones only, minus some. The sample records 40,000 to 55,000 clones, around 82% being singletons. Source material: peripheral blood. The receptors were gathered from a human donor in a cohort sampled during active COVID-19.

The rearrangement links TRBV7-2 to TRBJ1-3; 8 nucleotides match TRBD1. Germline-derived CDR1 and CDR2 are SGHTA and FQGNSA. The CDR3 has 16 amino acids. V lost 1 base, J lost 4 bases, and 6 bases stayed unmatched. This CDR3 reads CASSLVQGAKGNTIYF. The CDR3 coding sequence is TGTGCCAGCAGCTTAGTTCAGGGGGCCAAAGGAAACACCATATATTTT. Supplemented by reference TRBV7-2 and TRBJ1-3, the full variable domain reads GAGVSQSPSNKVTEKGKDVELRCDPISGHTALYWYRQSLGQGLEFLIYFQGNSAPDKSGLPSDRFSAERTGGSVSTLTIQRTQQEDSAVYLCASSLVQGAKGNTIYFGEGSWLTVV.

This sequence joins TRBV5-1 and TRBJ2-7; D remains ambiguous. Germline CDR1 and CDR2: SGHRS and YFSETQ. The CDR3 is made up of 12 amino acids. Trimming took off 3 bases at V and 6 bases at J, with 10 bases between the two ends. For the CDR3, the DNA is TGCGCCAGCAGCTCGGGTCTCCGCGAGCAGTACTTC. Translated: CASSSGLREQYF.

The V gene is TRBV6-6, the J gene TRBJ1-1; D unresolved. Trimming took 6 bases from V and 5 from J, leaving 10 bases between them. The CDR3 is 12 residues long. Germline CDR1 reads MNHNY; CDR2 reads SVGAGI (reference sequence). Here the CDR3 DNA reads TGTGCCAGCAGCCAACGGTGGACTGAAGCTTTCTTT. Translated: CASSQRWTEAFF.

CDR3 protein: CASSPYTDTQYF. The CDR3 DNA reads TGTGCCAGCAGCCCTTACACAGATACGCAGTATTTT. The chain is built from TRBV7-9 and TRBJ2-3; D is uncertain. Trimming shortened V by 5 bases and J by 2 bases, and 5 bases separated the two germline ends. The CDR3 is 12 amino acids. CDR1 and CDR2 (germline): SEHNR, FQNEAQ (reference sequence).

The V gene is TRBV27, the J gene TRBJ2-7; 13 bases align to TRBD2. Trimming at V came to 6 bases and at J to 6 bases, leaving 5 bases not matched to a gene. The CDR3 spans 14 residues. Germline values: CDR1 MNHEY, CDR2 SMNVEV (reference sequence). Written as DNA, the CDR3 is TGTGCCAGCAGGCCGGGACTAGCGGGGCTCGAGCAGTACTTC. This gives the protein CASRPGLAGLEQYF.

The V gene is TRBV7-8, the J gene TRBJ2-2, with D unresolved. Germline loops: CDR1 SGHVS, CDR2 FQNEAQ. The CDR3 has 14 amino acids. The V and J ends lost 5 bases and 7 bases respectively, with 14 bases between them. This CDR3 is CASSHSSTHGELFF. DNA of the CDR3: TGTGCCAGCAGCCATTCCAGTACCCACGGGGAGCTGTTTTTT.

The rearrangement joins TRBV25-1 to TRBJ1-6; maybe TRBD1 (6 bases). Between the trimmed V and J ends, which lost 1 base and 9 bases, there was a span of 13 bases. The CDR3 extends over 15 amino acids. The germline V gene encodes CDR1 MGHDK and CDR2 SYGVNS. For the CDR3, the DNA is TGTGCCAGCAGTGAATCTTCTGGACAGTTTTCACCCCTCCACTTT. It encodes CASSESSGQFSPLHF.

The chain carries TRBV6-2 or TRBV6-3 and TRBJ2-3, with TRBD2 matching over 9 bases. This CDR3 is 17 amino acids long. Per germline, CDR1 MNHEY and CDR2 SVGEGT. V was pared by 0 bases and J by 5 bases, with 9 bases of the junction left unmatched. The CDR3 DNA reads TGTGCCAGCAGTTACTCGATCCGACTAGCGGCACAAGATACGCAGTATTTT. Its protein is CASSYSIRLAAQDTQYF.

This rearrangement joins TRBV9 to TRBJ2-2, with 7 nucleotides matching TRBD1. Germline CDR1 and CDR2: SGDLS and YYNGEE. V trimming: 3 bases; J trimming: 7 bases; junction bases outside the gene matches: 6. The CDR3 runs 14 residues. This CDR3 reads CASSARQGSGELFF. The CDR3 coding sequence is TGTGCCAGCAGCGCCCGACAGGGAAGCGGGGAGCTGTTTTTT. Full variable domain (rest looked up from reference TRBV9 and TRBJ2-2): DSGVTQTPKHLITATGQRVTLRCSPRSGDLSVYWYQQSLDQGLQFLIQYYNGEERAKGNILERFSAQQFPDLHSELNLSSLELGDSALYFCASSARQGSGELFFGEGSRLTVL.

The DNA of the CDR3 is TGTGCCAGCAACCGGGACAGGAGTTACAATGAGCAGTTCTTC. Amino acid sequence: CASNRDRSYNEQFF. This chain joins TRBV2 and TRBJ2-1; TRBD1 matches 8 bases. CDR1 is SNHLY and CDR2 is FYNNEI in the germline V gene. CDR3 length: 14 amino acids. V was pared by 7 bases and J by 4 bases, with 6 bases of the junction left unmatched.